This is a list of T cell receptor beta chains from one sample in a study of type 1 regulatory T cells. Each CDR3 protein gets one entry after TCRdb re-called the reads with MiXCR. This repertoire shows roughly 20,000 distinct CDR3 sequences, about a tenth found once; its top ten account for 2.8%. Sequencing was done on a sample of CD4+ T cells, either the whole sample or a sorted fraction (not recorded which). These receptors came from a human donor in good health. Each CDR3 is given with its conserved first and last residue.

>TRBV7-3|TRBJ2-3
CASSFGLGADTQYF
>TRBV2|TRBJ1-2
CASSVEGRGYTF
>TRBV12-3/TRBV12-4|TRBJ1-2
CASGFRSNYGYTF
>TRBV19|TRBJ2-6
CVSSILGLAGGETNVLTF
>TRBV29-1|TRBJ1-4
CSVEDRDRPLGNEKLFF
>TRBV4-1|TRBJ2-1
CASSQEGRREQFF
>TRBV5-1|TRBJ2-1
CASSLIGGRSYNEQFF
>TRBV5-1|TRBJ2-1
CASSLDPGERYEQFF
>TRBV27|TRBJ2-3
CVSSLYGTGPSNFLDTQYF
>TRBV5-6|TRBJ1-1
CASSLTGPNTEAFF
>TRBV7-9|TRBJ2-7
CASSPPGLAGAYEQYF
>TRBV5-6|TRBJ2-7
CASSLAGGSYEQYF
>TRBV7-2|TRBJ2-3
CASSPDGSGKTDTQYF
>TRBV7-6|TRBJ2-2
CASSFSGGTRELFF
>TRBV5-1|TRBJ2-1
CASSLNEYNEQFF
>TRBV20-1|TRBJ2-5
CSASSRVETQYF
>TRBV5-6|TRBJ2-6
CASSPEGESGANVLTF
>TRBV5-1|TRBJ2-2
CASSSAQGDTGELFF
>TRBV7-8|TRBJ1-2
CASSLKGDRGYTF
>TRBV5-1|TRBJ2-5
CASSLGSEETQYF
>TRBV5-1|TRBJ2-2
CASGPRASGISGELFF
>TRBV18|TRBJ2-5
CASSPRTSGRNQETQYF
>TRBV10-3|TRBJ2-7
CAISPGKAGAEQYF
>TRBV5-1|TRBJ2-6
CASSTVPGQEISSGANVLTF
>TRBV5-1|TRBJ2-6
CASSLRGLTGGAEGANVLTF
>TRBV20-1|TRBJ2-3
CSAAGPSTDTQYF
>TRBV7-3|TRBJ2-7
CASSSRDSPGGEQYF
>TRBV7-3|TRBJ1-2
CASSLRAGGQYGYTF
>TRBV28|TRBJ1-4
CASSLPGGYEKLFF
>TRBV29-1|TRBJ2-7
CSMGQGYEQYF
>TRBV29-1|TRBJ1-1
CSVEGTGKSAEAFF
>TRBV7-2|TRBJ2-3
CASSLVAGDTQYF
>TRBV20-1|TRBJ2-7
CSARALGSSYEQYF
>TRBV12-3/TRBV12-4|TRBJ2-1
CASSYSGTSGNEQFF
>TRBV19|TRBJ2-5
CASSPQTTRIGETQYF
>TRBV7-3|TRBJ2-3
CASSFGRATDTQYF
>TRBV29-1|TRBJ2-2
CSVLPSDVGELFF
>TRBV5-1|TRBJ2-2
CASSLNTGELFF
>TRBV29-1|TRBJ1-1
CSVDPAGDTEAFF
>TRBV6-1|TRBJ2-5
CASTQWTAEETQYF
>TRBV20-1|TRBJ2-7
CSALTTSGRTSSYEQYF
>TRBV20-1|TRBJ2-7
CSARRQGGSYEQYF
>TRBV20-1|TRBJ2-7
CSARNHYEQYF
>TRBV14|TRBJ2-1
CASSPVIGVSSYNEQFF
>TRBV29-1|TRBJ2-7
CSVWIAGSSYEQYF
>TRBV5-5|TRBJ2-3
CASSLSPTDGGGSQYF
>TRBV5-1|TRBJ1-3
CASSLEGAPGNTIYF
>TRBV3-1|TRBJ2-4
CASSQVSGKDKNIQYF
>TRBV25-1|TRBJ1-5
CASSDQGNQPQHF
>TRBV7-9|TRBJ2-4
CASSLEGLQNIQYF
>TRBV24-1|TRBJ2-1
CATSDAGGVGDEQFF
>TRBV5-1|TRBJ2-7
CASSSSQGGSAEQYF
>TRBV21-1|TRBJ2-2
CASSKFGSGPGELFF
>TRBV7-2|TRBJ2-5
CASSRDRGLQETQYF
>TRBV7-8|TRBJ2-1
CASSGGGYNEQFF
>TRBV23-1|TRBJ1-6
CASSQLNPIFSYNSPLHF
>TRBV13|TRBJ2-3
CASSLGQSGAADTQYF
>TRBV24-1|TRBJ1-5
CATRRTVSNQPQHF